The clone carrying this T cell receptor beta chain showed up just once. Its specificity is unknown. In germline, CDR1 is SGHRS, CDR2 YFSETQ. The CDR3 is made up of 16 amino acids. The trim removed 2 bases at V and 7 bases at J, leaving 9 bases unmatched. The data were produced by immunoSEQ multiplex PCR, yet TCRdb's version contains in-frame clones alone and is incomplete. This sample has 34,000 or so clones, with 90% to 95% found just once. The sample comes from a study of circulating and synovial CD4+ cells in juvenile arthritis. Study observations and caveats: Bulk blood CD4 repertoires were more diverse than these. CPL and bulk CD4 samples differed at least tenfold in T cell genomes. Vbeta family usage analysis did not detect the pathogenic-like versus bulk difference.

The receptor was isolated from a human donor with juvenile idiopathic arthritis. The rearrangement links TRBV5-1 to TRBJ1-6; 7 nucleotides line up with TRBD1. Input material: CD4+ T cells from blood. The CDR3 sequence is CASSFLQGPANSPLHF. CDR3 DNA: TGCGCCAGCAGCTTCTTACAGGGGCCAGCCAATTCACCCCTCCACTTT.